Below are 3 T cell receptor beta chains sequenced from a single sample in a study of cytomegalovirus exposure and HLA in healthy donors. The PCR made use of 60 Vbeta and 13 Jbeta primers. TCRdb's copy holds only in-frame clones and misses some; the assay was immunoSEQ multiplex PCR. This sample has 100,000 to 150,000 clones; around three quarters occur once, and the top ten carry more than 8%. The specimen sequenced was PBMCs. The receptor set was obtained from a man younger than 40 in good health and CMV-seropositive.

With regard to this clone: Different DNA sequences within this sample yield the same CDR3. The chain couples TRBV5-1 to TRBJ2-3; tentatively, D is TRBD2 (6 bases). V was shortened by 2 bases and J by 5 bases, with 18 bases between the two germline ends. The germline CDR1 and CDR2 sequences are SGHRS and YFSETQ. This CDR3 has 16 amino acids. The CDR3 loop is CASSLGGSFGKDTQYF. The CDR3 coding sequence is TGCGCCAGCAGCTTAGGAGGGTCTTTCGGGAAAGATACGCAGTATTTT.

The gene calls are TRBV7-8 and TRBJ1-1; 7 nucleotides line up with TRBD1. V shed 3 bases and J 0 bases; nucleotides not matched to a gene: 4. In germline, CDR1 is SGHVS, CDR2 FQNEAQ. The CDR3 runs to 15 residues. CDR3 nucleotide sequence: TGTGCCAGCAGCTTCGAGGACAGGCTGAACACTGAAGCTTTCTTT. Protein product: CASSFEDRLNTEAFF.

The CDR3 DNA follows: TGTGCCAGCAGCCCCAACGTGCGATCCACGAGCTCCTACAATGAGCAGTTCTTC. Encoded protein: CASSPNVRSTSSYNEQFF. The chain combines TRBV7-8 with TRBJ2-1; D gene unclear. V was clipped by 5 bases and J by 0 bases, with 20 bases between them. The CDR3 spans 18 residues. From germline, CDR1 is SGHVS and CDR2 FQNEAQ.